Listed here are 26 T cell receptor beta chains from one sample, sequenced in a study of blood T cell repertoires in COVID-19. Clones were read by immunoSEQ multiplex PCR, and TCRdb kept only the in-frame ones, dropping some. The profile covers 110,000 to 150,000 clones, with roughly three quarters appearing a single time and less than 5.5% taken by the ten largest. Sample: peripheral blood. The receptors stem from a man between 60 and 70 years old with acute or convalescent COVID-19.

The sample holds one count of this clone. The chain carries TRBV10-1 and TRBJ2-3, with 9 bases lining up with TRBD2. The CDR3 consists of 17 residues. The ends lost 0 bases at V and 2 bases at J; junction bases unmatched: 6. Germline V gene data show CDR1 as WNHNN and CDR2 as SYGVQD (reference sequence). The CDR3 loop is CASSESGRGRDTDTQYF. For the CDR3, the DNA is TGCGCCAGCAGTGAGTCGGGTCGCGGGAGGGACACAGATACGCAGTATTTT.

This clone was counted only a few times. This sequence joins TRBV7-9 and TRBJ2-5; D is perhaps TRBD2 (6 bases). Germline lookup yields CDR1 SEHNR and CDR2 FQNEAQ (reference sequence). Trimming removed 6 bases from V and 1 base from J, with 15 bases in between. CDR3 length: 15 amino acids. DNA of the CDR3: TGTGCCAGCAGTCCGCGGGGCAGTAGCCAAGAGACCCAGTACTTC. Its translation is CASSPRGSSQETQYF.

The chain uses TRBV6-5 and TRBJ2-4; a weak D match, TRBD2 (6 bases). The V gene's germline CDR1 is MNHEY and CDR2 SVGAGI. Trimming cost V 4 bases and J 5 bases, with 9 bases left between them. This CDR3 has 13 residues. The CDR3 loop reads CASSWGLQNIQYF. Here the CDR3 DNA reads TGTGCCAGCAGTTGGGGACTCCAAAACATTCAGTACTTC.

Concerning this clone itself: A single base separates this from a much larger clone, so it may be a read error. This chain links TRBV6-5 with TRBJ2-7, with unresolved D. CDR3 length: 14 residues. Per the germline V gene, CDR1 is MNHEY and CDR2 is SVGAGI. With 0 bases removed from V and 0 bases from J, the gap between germline ends came to 6 bases. The CDR3 nucleotides read TGTGCCAGCAGTTACTCGGGCAGCTCCTACGAGCAGTACTTC. Its protein is CASSYSGSSYEQYF.

The V call is TRBV7-2, the J call TRBJ2-1, with 9 bases lining up with TRBD2. The V gene end was trimmed by 10 bases and the J gene end by 5 bases; junction bases not matched to a gene: 12. The germline gives CDR1 SGHTA, CDR2 FQGNSA. The CDR3 spans 15 residues. This CDR3 reads CAIPLGLAPNNEQFF. The CDR3 nucleotides are TGTGCCATCCCTCTCGGACTAGCGCCGAACAATGAGCAGTTCTTC. Complete variable domain (other parts from reference TRBV7-2 and TRBJ2-1): GAGVSQSPSNKVTEKGKDVELRCDPISGHTALYWYRQSLGQGLEFLIYFQGNSAPDKSGLPSDRFSAERTGGSVSTLTIQRTQQEDSAVYLCAIPLGLAPNNEQFFGPGTRLTVL.

The CDR3 region has the DNA TGTGCCAGCAGCTTGAGCGGTCAGCCAAATCAGCCCCAGCATTTT. It specifies CASSLSGQPNQPQHF. The chain recombines TRBV7-9 with TRBJ1-5; D is unresolved. Germline assignment: CDR1 SEHNR and CDR2 FQNEAQ (reference sequence). Trimming took 3 bases from V and 4 from J, leaving 13 bases between them. The CDR3 spans 15 residues.

The chain uses TRBV24-1 and TRBJ2-3, with unresolved D. Trimming cost V 3 bases and J 7 bases, with 10 bases left between them. The germline V gene encodes CDR1 KGHDR and CDR2 SFDVKD. This CDR3 is built from 13 residues. CDR3 nucleotide sequence: TGTGCCACCAGTGATACTCAGGCTAATACGCAGTATTTT. This sequence encodes CATSDTQANTQYF.

The chain carries TRBV27 and TRBJ2-1, with 12 bases fitting TRBD2. J lost 5 bases, V lost 5 bases, and 10 bases had no gene match. Germline CDR1 and CDR2: MNHEY and SMNVEV (reference sequence). The CDR3 is made up of 17 amino acids. The CDR3 reads CASSPTPGLAGHNEQFF. CDR3 in DNA: TGTGCCAGCAGTCCGACCCCGGGACTAGCGGGTCACAATGAGCAGTTCTTC.

The J gene is TRBJ2-7, the V gene TRBV9; tentatively, D is TRBD2 (6 bases). Germline V gene sequence: CDR1 SGDLS, CDR2 YYNGEE. The CDR3 length is 17 residues. The V end lost 3 bases, the J end lost 1 base, and 20 bases lay between the germline ends. The CDR3 loop is CASSASFVGTGSYEQYF. DNA for the CDR3: TGTGCCAGCAGCGCCAGCTTTGTGGGGACTGGGTCCTACGAGCAGTACTTC. The variable domain in full, with the rest retrieved from reference TRBV9 and TRBJ2-7, is DSGVTQTPKHLITATGQRVTLRCSPRSGDLSVYWYQQSLDQGLQFLIQYYNGEERAKGNILERFSAQQFPDLHSELNLSSLELGDSALYFCASSASFVGTGSYEQYFGPGTRLTVT.

V is TRBV28 and J is TRBJ1-2; 8 bases agree with TRBD1. The CDR3 loop spans 15 amino acids. Per germline, CDR1 MDHEN and CDR2 SYDVKM. After removal of 1 base from V and 6 bases from J, the junction contained 7 bases not matched to a gene. In nucleotides, the CDR3 is TGTGCCAGCAGTTTATTTCGGACAGGGAAGAATGGCTACACCTTC. Amino acid sequence: CASSLFRTGKNGYTF.

This chain uses TRBV5-1 with TRBJ2-1; 7 bases map to TRBD2. Germline V CDR1 and CDR2: SGHRS, YFSETQ. The CDR3 has 16 amino acids. Trimming took 0 bases from V and 2 from J; bases not matched to a gene: 5. CDR3 sequence reads: CASSLALAATYNEQFF. CDR3 nucleotide sequence: TGCGCCAGCAGCTTGGCCCTAGCGGCCACCTACAATGAGCAGTTCTTC. The variable domain in full, with the rest retrieved from reference TRBV5-1 and TRBJ2-1, is KAGVTQTPRYLIKTRGQQVTLSCSPISGHRSVSWYQQTPGQGLQFLFEYFSETQRNKGNFPGRFSGRQFSNSRSEMNVSTLELGDSALYLCASSLALAATYNEQFFGPGTRLTVL.

The chain employs TRBV6-5 and TRBJ2-1; TRBD1 matches at 9 bases. After removal of 6 bases from V and 7 bases from J, the junction contained 7 bases not matched to a gene. Per the germline V gene, CDR1 is MNHEY and CDR2 is SVGAGI. The CDR3 length is 14 residues. The CDR3 DNA follows: TGTGCCAGCAGGCGGGGACAGGGAGGGAATGAGCAGTTCTTC. Translated, it gives CASRRGQGGNEQFF.

The chain carries TRBV9 and TRBJ2-7; tentative D call: TRBD2 (5 bases). The CDR3 loop spans 15 amino acids. Germline CDR1 is SGDLS and CDR2 is YYNGEE. Trimming took off 3 bases at V and 6 bases at J, with 19 bases between the two ends. For the CDR3, the DNA is TGTGCCAGCAGCGCCCTGGTGGGAGAAGGAGGCGAGCAGTACTTC. As protein: CASSALVGEGGEQYF.

This clone is a singleton in its sample. The CDR3, as DNA: TGCGCCAGCAGGGCAGGGGGCCAAGAGACCCAGTACTTC. Amino acid sequence: CASRAGGQETQYF. The J gene is TRBJ2-5, the V gene TRBV5-1; TRBD1 matches at 7 bases. The CDR3 sequence is 13 residues long. The germline V gene has CDR1 SGHRS and CDR2 YFSETQ. V trimming: 5 bases; J trimming: 1 base; junction bases outside the gene matches: 2. The variable domain in full, completed from reference TRBV5-1 and TRBJ2-5, reads KAGVTQTPRYLIKTRGQQVTLSCSPISGHRSVSWYQQTPGQGLQFLFEYFSETQRNKGNFPGRFSGRQFSNSRSEMNVSTLELGDSALYLCASRAGGQETQYFGPGTRLLVL.

This clone was found a few times. J is TRBJ2-7 and V is TRBV10-3; the D gene is possibly TRBD2 (5 bases). This CDR3 is built from 18 residues. Trimming shortened V by 0 bases and J by 7 bases, and 25 bases separated the two germline ends. In germline, CDR1 is ENHRY, CDR2 SYGVKD. CDR3 nucleotide sequence: TGTGCCATCAGTGAGTCTCGCGGCCAAGCCACGGGGATACGTGAGCAGTACTTC. Translated, it gives CAISESRGQATGIREQYF.

This chain joins TRBV9 and TRBJ2-7; TRBD2 is a possible D gene (5 bases). The CDR3 has 13 residues. Germline V gene sequence: CDR1 SGDLS, CDR2 YYNGEE. V dropped 0 bases and J dropped 3 bases, with 7 bases sitting between them. The CDR3 protein is CASSVGGFYEQYF. The CDR3 DNA is TGTGCCAGCAGCGTAGGAGGGTTCTACGAGCAGTACTTC.

The chain is built from TRBV10-1 and TRBJ1-2; 9 nucleotides align to TRBD1. Trimming cost V 6 bases and J 6 bases; bases outside gene matches: 8. The CDR3 is made up of 14 amino acids. CDR1 WNHNN and CDR2 SYGVQD come from the germline V gene (reference sequence). In DNA, the CDR3 is TGCGCCAGCAGCCGGGACAGGGCCTTGGATGGCTACACCTTC. Encoded protein: CASSRDRALDGYTF.

The genes are TRBV19 and TRBJ1-1, with D maybe TRBD1 (5 bases). The CDR3 has 15 residues. Germline V gives CDR1 LNHDA, CDR2 SQIVND (reference sequence). Trimming pared 7 bases from V and 0 bases from J, leaving 15 bases between. The CDR3 DNA sequence: TGTGCCAGTACCGGAGCCGGGGGGGTGAACACTGAAGCTTTCTTT. This codes for CASTGAGGVNTEAFF.

V usage is TRBV21-1 and J usage is TRBJ1-6; the table gives TRBD1 as D, unverified against the DNA. TRBV21-1 is an annotated pseudogene. The CDR3 loop spans 15 amino acids. The CDR3 DNA is TGTGCCAGCAGCAAAGCAACAGGGGTTCTGTCACCCCTCCACTTT. This gives the protein CASSKATGVLSPLHF.

This chain links TRBV6-5 with TRBJ1-5; TRBD1 might be the D (5 bases). With 8 bases removed from V and 6 bases from J, the gap between germline ends came to 17 bases. Germline CDR1 MNHEY, CDR2 SVGAGI. The length of the CDR3 is 14 residues. Written as DNA, the CDR3 is TGTGCCAGCTCGGGGGAGGCTTCGGGTCAGCCCCAGCATTTT. This encodes CASSGEASGQPQHF.

This clone appeared once. The rearrangement links TRBV6-1 to TRBJ2-7; D remains unclear. This CDR3 has 13 amino acids. The germline V gene has CDR1 MNHNS and CDR2 SASEGT. Trimming left V 3 bases short and J 3 bases short, with 9 bases between. The DNA of the CDR3 is TGTGCCAGCAGTGATTCTAGATTCTACGAGCAGTACTTC. Its protein is CASSDSRFYEQYF.

V gene TRBV27 combines with J gene TRBJ1-4; a possible D gene is TRBD1 (5 bases). Germline-derived CDR1 and CDR2 are MNHEY and SMNVEV (reference sequence). CDR3 length: 18 residues. The ends were cut back, 5 bases at V and 8 bases at J, with 27 bases in the middle. CDR3 region: CASSPTASTWGRGEKLFF. The CDR3 DNA follows: TGTGCCAGCAGTCCTACCGCCTCTACTTGGGGCAGAGGCGAAAAACTGTTTTTT.

The chain carries TRBV25-1 and TRBJ1-1; perhaps TRBD1 as D (6 bases). V lost 1 base and J lost 1, with 10 bases in between. CDR3 length equals 15 residues. Per germline, CDR1 MGHDK and CDR2 SYGVNS. The CDR3 reads CASSESGHKNTEAFF. The CDR3 coding sequence is TGTGCCAGCAGTGAATCGGGACACAAGAACACTGAAGCTTTCTTT.

This chain joins TRBV27 and TRBJ2-7, with 10 bases lining up with TRBD2. Germline lookup yields CDR1 MNHEY and CDR2 SMNVEV (reference sequence). V shed 5 bases and J 0 bases; nucleotides not matched to a gene: 7. The CDR3 covers 16 residues. CDR3 loop: CASSALLAGLSYEQYF. The CDR3 coding sequence is TGTGCCAGCAGTGCCCTACTAGCGGGACTCTCCTACGAGCAGTACTTC.

This clone was detected only once. This chain links TRBV12-3 or TRBV12-4 with TRBJ2-7; 7 nucleotides match TRBD1. The length of the CDR3 is 13 residues. Germline trimming cut 4 bases from V and 6 bases from J; bases unmatched to any gene: 6. CDR3 coding DNA: TGTGCCAGCAGTTCCCGGGACAGCGGCGAGCAGTACTTC. As protein: CASSSRDSGEQYF.

This chain links TRBV10-1 with TRBJ2-7, with TRBD2 as a possible D gene (5 bases). The germline V gene encodes CDR1 WNHNN and CDR2 SYGVQD (reference sequence). The V gene lost 5 bases and the J gene lost 3 bases, with 11 bases spanning the gap. The CDR3 contains 13 residues. The CDR3 loop is CASSQQRNYEQYF. The CDR3 coding sequence is TGCGCCAGCAGTCAACAGCGGAACTACGAGCAGTACTTC.